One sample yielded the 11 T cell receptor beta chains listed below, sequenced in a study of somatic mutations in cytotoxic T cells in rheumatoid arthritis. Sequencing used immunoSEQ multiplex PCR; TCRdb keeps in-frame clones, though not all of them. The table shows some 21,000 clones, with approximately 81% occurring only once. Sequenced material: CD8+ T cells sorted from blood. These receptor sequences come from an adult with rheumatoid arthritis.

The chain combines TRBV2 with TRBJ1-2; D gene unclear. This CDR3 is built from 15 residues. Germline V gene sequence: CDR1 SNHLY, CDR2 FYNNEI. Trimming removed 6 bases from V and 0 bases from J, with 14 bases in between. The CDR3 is CASRVGLQSNYGYTF. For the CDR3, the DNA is TGTGCCAGCAGGGTGGGGTTGCAATCTAACTATGGCTACACCTTC.

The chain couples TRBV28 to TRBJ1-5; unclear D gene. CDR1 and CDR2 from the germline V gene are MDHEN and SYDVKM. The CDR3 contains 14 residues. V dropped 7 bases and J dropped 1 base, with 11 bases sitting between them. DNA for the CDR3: TGTGCCAGCATCCCCGCGGGAAGCAATCAGCCCCAGCATTTT. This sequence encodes CASIPAGSNQPQHF. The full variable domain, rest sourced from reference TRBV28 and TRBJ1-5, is DVKVTQSSRYLVKRTGEKVFLECVQDMDHENMFWYRQDPGLGLRLIYFSYDVKMKEKGDIPEGYSVSREKKERFSLILESASTNQTSMYLCASIPAGSNQPQHFGDGTRLSIL.

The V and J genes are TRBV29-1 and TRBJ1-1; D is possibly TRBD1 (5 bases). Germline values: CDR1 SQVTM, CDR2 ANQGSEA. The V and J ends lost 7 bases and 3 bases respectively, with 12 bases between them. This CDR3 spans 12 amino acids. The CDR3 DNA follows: TGCAGCGCCCGGGGGGGGGACACTGAAGCTTTCTTT. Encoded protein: CSARGGDTEAFF.

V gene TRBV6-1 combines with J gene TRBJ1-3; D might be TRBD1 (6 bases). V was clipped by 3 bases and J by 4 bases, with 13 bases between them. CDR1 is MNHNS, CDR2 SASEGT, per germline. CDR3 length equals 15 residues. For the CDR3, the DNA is TGTGCCAGCAGTGATTCACAGGGCTCCGGAAACACCATATATTTT. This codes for CASSDSQGSGNTIYF.

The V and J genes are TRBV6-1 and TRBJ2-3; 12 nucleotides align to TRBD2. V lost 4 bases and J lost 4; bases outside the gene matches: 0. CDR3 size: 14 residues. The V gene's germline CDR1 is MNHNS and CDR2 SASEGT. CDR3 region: CASSGTSGADTQYF. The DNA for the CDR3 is TGTGCCAGCAGTGGGACTAGCGGGGCAGATACGCAGTATTTT.

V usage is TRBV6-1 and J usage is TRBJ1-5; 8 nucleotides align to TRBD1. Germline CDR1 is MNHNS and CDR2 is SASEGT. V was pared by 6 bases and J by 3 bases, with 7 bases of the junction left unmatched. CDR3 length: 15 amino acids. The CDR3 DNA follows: TGTGCCAGCAGCGAATCGACAGGGGACAATCAGCCCCAGCATTTT. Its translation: CASSESTGDNQPQHF.

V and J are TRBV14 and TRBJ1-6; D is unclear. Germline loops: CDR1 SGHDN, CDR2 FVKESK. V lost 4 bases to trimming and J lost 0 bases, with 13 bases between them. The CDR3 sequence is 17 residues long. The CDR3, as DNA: TGTGCCAGCAGCCCTAAAGACGTATTCTCCTATAATTCACCCCTCCACTTT. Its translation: CASSPKDVFSYNSPLHF. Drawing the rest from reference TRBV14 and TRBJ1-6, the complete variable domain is EAGVTQFPSHSVIEKGQTVTLRCDPISGHDNLYWYRRVMGKEIKFLLHFVKESKQDESGMPNNRFLAERTGGTYSTLKVQPAELEDSGVYFCASSPKDVFSYNSPLHFGNGTRLTVT.

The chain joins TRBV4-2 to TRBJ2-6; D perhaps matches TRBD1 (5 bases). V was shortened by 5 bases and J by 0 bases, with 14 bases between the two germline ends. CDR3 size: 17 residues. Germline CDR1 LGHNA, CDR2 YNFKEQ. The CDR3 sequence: CASSRDGAISGANVLTF. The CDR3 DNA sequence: TGTGCCAGCAGCAGGGATGGGGCCATCTCTGGGGCCAACGTCCTGACTTTC.

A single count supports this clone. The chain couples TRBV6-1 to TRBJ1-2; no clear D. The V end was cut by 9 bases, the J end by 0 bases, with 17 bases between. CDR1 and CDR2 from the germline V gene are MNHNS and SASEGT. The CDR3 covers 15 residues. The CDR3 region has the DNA TGTGCCAGTACTGAACTACATTACCCTAACTATGGCTACACCTTC. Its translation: CASTELHYPNYGYTF.

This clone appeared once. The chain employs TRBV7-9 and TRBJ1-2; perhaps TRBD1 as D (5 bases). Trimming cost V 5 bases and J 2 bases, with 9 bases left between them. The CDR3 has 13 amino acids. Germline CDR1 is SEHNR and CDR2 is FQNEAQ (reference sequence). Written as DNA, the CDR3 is TGTGCCAGCAGCCCTACAGGAAACTATGGCTACACCTTC. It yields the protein CASSPTGNYGYTF.

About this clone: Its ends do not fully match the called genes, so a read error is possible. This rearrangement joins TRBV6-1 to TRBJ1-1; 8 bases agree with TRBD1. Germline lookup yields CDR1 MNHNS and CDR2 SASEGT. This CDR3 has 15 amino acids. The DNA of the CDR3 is TGTGCCAGCAGTGAACAGGGGGCGGATTACACTGAAGCTCTCTTT. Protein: CASSEQGADYTEALF.